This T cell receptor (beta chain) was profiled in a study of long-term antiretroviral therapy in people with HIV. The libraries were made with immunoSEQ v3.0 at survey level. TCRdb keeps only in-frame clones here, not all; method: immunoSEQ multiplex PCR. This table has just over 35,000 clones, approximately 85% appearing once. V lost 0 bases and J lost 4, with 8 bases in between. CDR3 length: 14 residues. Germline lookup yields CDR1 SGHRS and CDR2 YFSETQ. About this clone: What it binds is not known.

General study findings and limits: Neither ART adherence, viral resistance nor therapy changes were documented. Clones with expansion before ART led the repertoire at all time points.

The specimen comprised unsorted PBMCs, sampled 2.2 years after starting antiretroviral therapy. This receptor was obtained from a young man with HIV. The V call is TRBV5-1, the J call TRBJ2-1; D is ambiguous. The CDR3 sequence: CASSLVLGYNEQFF. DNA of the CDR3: TGCGCCAGCAGCTTGGTTCTGGGGTACAATGAGCAGTTCTTC. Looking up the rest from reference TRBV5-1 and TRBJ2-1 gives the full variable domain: KAGVTQTPRYLIKTRGQQVTLSCSPISGHRSVSWYQQTPGQGLQFLFEYFSETQRNKGNFPGRFSGRQFSNSRSEMNVSTLELGDSALYLCASSLVLGYNEQFFGPGTRLTVL.